Each of the 9 T cell receptor beta chains below was sequenced from the same sample in a study of preoperative IRX-2 immunotherapy in early breast cancer. Treatment in this sample: preoperative locoregional IRX-2 cytokine immunotherapy. Using immunoSEQ multiplex PCR, the repertoire was profiled, and TCRdb retains in-frame clones only, with some absent. The sample includes about 13,000 clones, more than 75% of them seen just once. Sampling was performed from a patient treated with IRX-2 immunotherapy. These receptors originate from a human donor with breast cancer.

This chain links TRBV27 with TRBJ1-5, with TRBD1 matching 7 bases. CDR1 and CDR2 (germline): MNHEY, SMNVEV (reference sequence). The CDR3 has 16 amino acids. V was clipped by 0 bases and J by 3 bases; unmatched bases: 5. The CDR3 loop is CASSLSSTGTNQPQHF. CDR3 DNA sequence: TGTGCCAGCAGTTTATCGTCGACAGGGACCAATCAGCCCCAGCATTTT.

This chain uses TRBV7-9 with TRBJ1-2, with D hard to call. Germline CDR1 and CDR2: SEHNR and FQNEAQ (reference sequence). The CDR3 has 12 amino acids. V lost 3 bases to trimming and J lost 4 bases, with 6 bases between them. The CDR3, as DNA: TGTGCCAGCAGCTTTGGTGGCTATGGCTACACCTTC. It is translated as CASSFGGYGYTF.

J is TRBJ1-2 and V is TRBV29-1; TRBD1 is a possible D gene (6 bases). CDR1 and CDR2 from the germline V gene are SQVTM and ANQGSEA. The CDR3 runs to 13 residues. Trimming pared 3 bases from V and 8 bases from J, leaving 16 bases between. The CDR3 DNA is TGCAGCGTTGACAGGGGAGGATCTGGGGGCTACACCTTC. Translation gives CSVDRGGSGGYTF. The variable domain in full, with the rest retrieved from reference TRBV29-1 and TRBJ1-2, is SAVISQKPSRDICQRGTSLTIQCQVDSQVTMMFWYRQQPGQSLTLIATANQGSEATYESGFVIDKFPISRPNLTFSTLTVSNMSPEDSSIYLCSVDRGGSGGYTFGSGTRLTVV.

The gene calls are TRBV19 and TRBJ1-6; tentative D call: TRBD1 (6 bases). CDR1 LNHDA and CDR2 SQIVND come from the germline V gene (reference sequence). The CDR3 is 14 residues long. V was cut by 6 bases and J by 6 bases, with 12 bases left in between. This CDR3 reads CASRPGGPNSPLHF. As DNA, the CDR3 is TGTGCCAGTAGACCGGGGGGGCCTAATTCACCCCTCCACTTT.

The chain recombines TRBV6-6 with TRBJ2-5; 7 positions agree with TRBD1. V lost 6 bases, J lost 10 bases, and 5 bases stayed unmatched. The CDR3 is 11 residues long. The germline CDR1 and CDR2 sequences are MNHNY and SVGAGI (reference sequence). CDR3 coding DNA: TGTGCCAGCAGGTATCAGGGGGACCAGTACTTC. Protein product: CASRYQGDQYF.

Points on this clone: The junction departs from the called germline gene at one end, perhaps through a read error. The J gene is TRBJ2-1, the V gene TRBV2; 10 bases line up with TRBD1. The CDR3 runs to 15 residues. Germline V lookup: CDR1 SNHLY, CDR2 FYNNEI. For the CDR3, the DNA is TGTGCCAGCAGCGAAGGACAGGGGGACTACAATGAGCAGTTCTTC. Amino acid sequence: CASSEGQGDYNEQFF. Full variable domain (missing parts from reference TRBV2 and TRBJ2-1): EPEVTQTPSHQVTQMGQEVILRCVPISNHLYFYWYRQILGQKVEFLVSFYNNEISEKSEIFDDQFSVERPDGSNFTLKIRSTKLEDSAMYFCASSEGQGDYNEQFFGPGTRLTVL.

The chain combines TRBV7-2 with TRBJ2-1; TRBD2 matches at 12 bases. Germline V gene lookup returns CDR1 SGHTA and CDR2 FQGNSA. Losses at the gene ends were 10 bases for V and 7 bases for J; bases not matched to a gene: 20. The CDR3 contains 18 residues. CDR3 residues: CATSFLGLAGGRKNEQFF. CDR3 nucleotides: TGTGCCACCTCCTTCTTGGGGCTAGCGGGGGGGAGGAAGAATGAGCAGTTCTTC.

Here the CDR3 DNA reads TGTGCCAGCTCACCATTTCTAGCGGGGCCTGGTAGCTCCTACAATGAGCAGTTCTTC. Its protein is CASSPFLAGPGSSYNEQFF. This chain uses TRBV18 with TRBJ2-1; 9 bases fit TRBD2. This CDR3 region has 19 residues. The germline V gene has CDR1 KGHSH and CDR2 LQKENI. The junction had 11 bases not matched to a gene; V was cut back by 2 bases and J by 0 bases.

The chain is built from TRBV6-4 and TRBJ2-3; a possible D gene is TRBD2 (7 bases). V lost 3 bases, J lost 5 bases, and 12 bases lay in between. Germline lookup yields CDR1 MRHNA and CDR2 SNTAGT. This CDR3 contains 14 residues. DNA of the CDR3: TGTGCCAGCAGTGAACGGGGGGCCGGAGATACGCAGTATTTT. Residues: CASSERGAGDTQYF.